The 27 T cell receptor beta chains below come from one sample, sequenced in a study of CD8 T cells in Susac syndrome. Reverse transcription used about 0.45 to 1 ug RNA and random hexamers. TCRdb reprocessed the immunoSEQ multiplex PCR reads via MiXCR and lists one record per CDR3 protein. The sample has roughly 70,000 distinct CDR3 sequences, nearly 96% seen once. Sequenced: CD4+ T cells from PBMCs. The receptors come from a human donor with multiple sclerosis.

This chain uses TRBV5-1 with TRBJ1-2, with a weak D call TRBD1 (6 bases). The length of the CDR3 is 14 residues. Germline V gene data show CDR1 as SGHRS and CDR2 as YFSETQ. The V end was cut by 3 bases, the J end by 3 bases, with 12 bases between. The CDR3 DNA reads as TGCGCCAGCAGCTCACTCCCAGGGGACTATGGCTACACCTTC. It encodes CASSSLPGDYGYTF. Drawing the rest from reference TRBV5-1 and TRBJ1-2, the complete variable domain is KAGVTQTPRYLIKTRGQQVTLSCSPISGHRSVSWYQQTPGQGLQFLFEYFSETQRNKGNFPGRFSGRQFSNSRSEMNVSTLELGDSALYLCASSSLPGDYGYTFGSGTRLTVV.

The rearrangement joins TRBV7-9 to TRBJ2-5, with a tentative D call TRBD2 (6 bases). The CDR3 is 14 amino acids. Germline V gene data show CDR1 as SEHNR and CDR2 as FQNEAQ (reference sequence). V dropped 5 bases and J dropped 2 bases, with 12 bases sitting between them. In DNA form, the CDR3 reads TGTGCCAGCAGCGCGGGACCCCAGCAAGAGACCCAGTACTTC. Protein: CASSAGPQQETQYF. Variable domain in full (rest from reference TRBV7-9 and TRBJ2-5): DTGVSQNPRHKITKRGQNVTFRCDPISEHNRLYWYRQTLGQGPEFLTYFQNEAQLEKSRLLSDRFSAERPKGSFSTLEIQRTEQGDSAMYLCASSAGPQQETQYFGPGTRLLVL.

This clonotype was observed a few times. V is TRBV9 and J is TRBJ1-6; maybe TRBD1 (6 bases). This CDR3 comprises 13 residues. Trimming took 3 bases from V and 5 from J, leaving 6 bases between them. Germline CDR1 reads SGDLS; CDR2 reads YYNGEE. CDR3 sequence (DNA): TGTGCCAGCAGCGGACAGGATAATTCACCCCTCCACTTT. Amino acid sequence: CASSGQDNSPLHF.

The gene calls are TRBV11-2 and TRBJ2-7; D unresolved. Germline V gene sequence: CDR1 SGHAT, CDR2 FQNNGV. Trimming stripped 5 bases from V and 6 bases from J, with 14 bases between. This CDR3 contains 13 residues. For the CDR3, the DNA is TGTGCCAGCAGCCCACGGACCGCCATCGAGCAGTACTTC. This translates into CASSPRTAIEQYF.

This chain uses TRBV27 with TRBJ2-3, with D maybe TRBD2 (6 bases). The germline V and J ends were trimmed by 6 bases and 6 bases, with 13 bases remaining between them. The CDR3 is 13 residues long. Germline loops: CDR1 MNHEY, CDR2 SMNVEV (reference sequence). As DNA, the CDR3 is TGTGCCAGCAGGACTTGGGGGGAGGATACGCAGTATTTT. As protein: CASRTWGEDTQYF.

The CDR3 spells CASSPRTGNEKLFF. In DNA, the CDR3 is TGTGCCAGCAGCCCCCGGACAGGGAATGAAAAACTGTTTTTT. The chain uses TRBV3-1 and TRBJ1-4; 8 bases are a match to TRBD1. CDR3 length equals 14 residues. From germline, CDR1 is LGHDT and CDR2 YNNKEL (reference sequence). V was clipped by 4 bases and J by 5 bases; unmatched bases: 3. Looking up the rest from reference TRBV3-1 and TRBJ1-4 gives the full variable domain: DTAVSQTPKYLVTQMGNDKSIKCEQNLGHDTMYWYKQDSKKFLKIMFSYNNKELIINETVPNRFSPKSPDKAHLNLHINSLELGDSAVYFCASSPRTGNEKLFFGSGTQLSVL.

A single count supports this clonotype. The J gene is TRBJ2-1, the V gene TRBV29-1; weak D call: TRBD1 (6 bases). The CDR3 is 12 amino acids. Germline V CDR1 and CDR2: SQVTM, ANQGSEA. CDR3 coding DNA: TGCATTGTTCCGCAGGGGTACAATGAGCAGTTCTTC. It yields the protein CIVPQGYNEQFF.

The chain recombines TRBV5-1 with TRBJ2-1; D gene uncertain. The V gene lost 0 bases and the J gene lost 0 bases, with 7 bases spanning the gap. The CDR3 has 15 amino acids. Germline V lookup: CDR1 SGHRS, CDR2 YFSETQ. As DNA, the CDR3 is TGCGCCAGCAGCTTGGCGGCTCCCTCCTACAATGAGCAGTTCTTC. This gives the protein CASSLAAPSYNEQFF.

The chain uses TRBV20-1 and TRBJ1-6; the match to TRBD1 covers 7 bases. Germline V lookup: CDR1 DFQATT, CDR2 SNEGSKA (reference sequence). V shed 3 bases, J shed 11 bases, and the junction held 7 bases outside the gene matches. This CDR3 is built from 13 residues. For the CDR3, the DNA is TGCAGTGCTAGTCAGGCAGGGGGAGCACCCCTCCACTTT. This sequence encodes CSASQAGGAPLHF.

The chain couples TRBV12-3 or TRBV12-4 to TRBJ2-5, with 11 bases aligning to TRBD2. V gave up 6 bases and J gave up 4 bases; unmatched junction bases: 7. The CDR3 runs 15 residues. CDR3 region: CASRHSGGASETQYF. DNA of the CDR3: TGTGCCAGCAGACATAGCGGGGGGGCCTCAGAGACCCAGTACTTC.

The chain combines TRBV7-2 with TRBJ2-4; D possibly corresponds to TRBD1 (6 bases). Germline V gene lookup returns CDR1 SGHTA and CDR2 FQGNSA. V lost 6 bases, J lost 2 bases, and 11 bases lay in between. This CDR3 has 14 amino acids. The CDR3 sequence is CASSSGDTKNIQYF. In DNA form, the CDR3 reads TGTGCCAGCAGTTCAGGGGACACCAAAAACATTCAGTACTTC.

DNA of the CDR3: TGTGCCACCAGTGCCCTTGGTGTCCTGACTTTC. Protein sequence: CATSALGVLTF. The chain recombines TRBV24-1 with TRBJ2-6; D is ambiguous. Germline V gene data show CDR1 as KGHDR and CDR2 as SFDVKD. CDR3 length: 11 residues. V gave up 5 bases and J gave up 13 bases, with 8 bases separating them.

The chain combines TRBV10-3 with TRBJ2-7, with TRBD1 matching over 8 bases. CDR3 size: 15 residues. Germline V lookup: CDR1 ENHRY, CDR2 SYGVKD. The trim removed 3 bases at V and 7 bases at J, leaving 11 bases unmatched. The CDR3 loop is CAISDRDRTAREQYF. The CDR3 nucleotides are TGTGCCATCAGTGACCGGGACAGGACGGCGAGAGAGCAGTACTTC.

V is TRBV4-1 and J is TRBJ2-3; no clear D gene. V was cut by 0 bases and J by 0 bases, with 4 bases left in between. The CDR3 consists of 14 residues. Germline values: CDR1 MGHRA, CDR2 YSYEKL. The CDR3 DNA is TGCGCCAGCAGCCAAGACGTGAGCACAGATACGCAGTATTTT. Amino acid sequence: CASSQDVSTDTQYF.

This chain uses TRBV4-2 with TRBJ2-7; either TRBD1 or TRBD2 may supply D (7 bases each). This CDR3 contains 16 residues. Trimming pared 4 bases from V and 3 bases from J, leaving 19 bases between. Germline V gene lookup returns CDR1 LGHNA and CDR2 YNFKEQ. This chain's CDR3 is CASSRATGDYNYEQYF. The CDR3 DNA reads as TGTGCCAGCAGCCGAGCAACAGGGGACTATAACTACGAGCAGTACTTC.

The chain combines TRBV6-1 with TRBJ2-2; TRBD1 aligns across 9 bases. CDR1 MNHNS and CDR2 SASEGT come from the germline V gene. The CDR3 covers 17 residues. Trimming removed 6 bases from V and 1 base from J; junction bases left unmatched: 9. The CDR3 here is CASSAVAGQGNTGELFF. Written as DNA, the CDR3 is TGTGCCAGCAGCGCCGTTGCGGGACAGGGGAACACCGGGGAGCTGTTTTTT.

This rearrangement joins TRBV4-1 to TRBJ1-4; possibly TRBD1 for D (5 bases). The CDR3 spans 15 residues. CDR1 and CDR2 (germline): MGHRA, YSYEKL. Trimming removed 4 bases at V and 4 bases at J, with 13 bases between. CDR3 coding DNA: TGCGCCAGCAGCCTTAACAGGCCCCTTAATGAAAAACTGTTTTTT. Translated: CASSLNRPLNEKLFF.

The chain has TRBV3-1 and TRBJ1-3; D uncertain. Trimming cost V 5 bases and J 2 bases, with 13 bases left between them. Germline V CDR1 and CDR2: LGHDT, YNNKEL (reference sequence). CDR3 length equals 15 residues. The CDR3 nucleotides are TGTGCCAGCAGCTTCGACGCCAGCGCTGGAAACACCATATATTTT. As protein: CASSFDASAGNTIYF. Full variable domain (outside the CDR3, taken from reference TRBV3-1 and TRBJ1-3): DTAVSQTPKYLVTQMGNDKSIKCEQNLGHDTMYWYKQDSKKFLKIMFSYNNKELIINETVPNRFSPKSPDKAHLNLHINSLELGDSAVYFCASSFDASAGNTIYFGEGSWLTVV.

This clonotype occurred once. The chain couples TRBV11-2 to TRBJ2-7, with 8 bases fitting TRBD1. Trimming at V came to 5 bases and at J to 4 bases, leaving 10 bases not matched to a gene. The germline CDR1 and CDR2 sequences are SGHAT and FQNNGV. The CDR3 spans 15 residues. The CDR3, as DNA: TGTGCCAGCAGCCGCAGGGGGCCCTCTTCTTACGAGCAGTACTTC. The encoded protein is CASSRRGPSSYEQYF.

The chain is built from TRBV29-1 and TRBJ2-4; tentatively, D is TRBD1 (6 bases). Germline values: CDR1 SQVTM, CDR2 ANQGSEA. The length of the CDR3 is 15 residues. Trimming shortened V by 1 base and J by 6 bases, and 16 bases separated the two germline ends. The CDR3 here is CSVEGAKGERNIQYF. CDR3 coding DNA: TGCAGCGTTGAAGGGGCAAAGGGGGAAAGAAACATTCAGTACTTC.

The chain uses TRBV27 and TRBJ2-5; D may correspond to TRBD1 or TRBD2 (6 bases each). The CDR3 spans 13 residues. Germline-derived CDR1 and CDR2 are MNHEY and SMNVEV (reference sequence). V was shortened by 3 bases and J by 5 bases, with 10 bases between the two germline ends. CDR3 loop: CASSFGGPETQYF. In nucleotides, the CDR3 is TGTGCCAGCAGTTTTGGGGGGCCCGAGACCCAGTACTTC.

This chain uses TRBV20-1 with TRBJ2-3, with 7 bases that match TRBD2. The CDR3 has 16 residues. J lost 0 bases, V lost 0 bases, and 6 bases had no gene match. The germline V gene has CDR1 DFQATT and CDR2 SNEGSKA (reference sequence). CDR3 sequence (DNA): TGCAGTGCTAGAGACCGCGGGCGGGGGAGCACAGATACGCAGTATTTT. Translated: CSARDRGRGSTDTQYF.

The chain combines TRBV7-2 with TRBJ2-3; maybe TRBD2 (5 bases). The CDR3 loop spans 14 amino acids. CDR1 is SGHTA, CDR2 FQGNSA, per germline. V was pared by 5 bases and J by 0 bases, with 9 bases between. As DNA, the CDR3 is TGTGCCAGCAGCCCCGGACTCAGCACAGATACGCAGTATTTT. It specifies CASSPGLSTDTQYF. The full variable domain, in which reference TRBV7-2 and TRBJ2-3 provide the parts outside the CDR3, is GAGVSQSPSNKVTEKGKDVELRCDPISGHTALYWYRQSLGQGLEFLIYFQGNSAPDKSGLPSDRFSAERTGGSVSTLTIQRTQQEDSAVYLCASSPGLSTDTQYFGPGTRLTVL.

This clonotype was observed once. The V call is TRBV12-3 or TRBV12-4, the J call TRBJ2-5, with no clear D. The ends were cut back, 6 bases at V and 0 bases at J, with 11 bases in the middle. The CDR3 runs to 14 residues. CDR3 DNA sequence: TGTGCCAGCAGCCAAGCCTCGTACCAAGAGACCCAGTACTTC. It codes for CASSQASYQETQYF.

The CDR3 region has the DNA TGTGCCAGCAGCTTCCGGGACGGGGAGACCCAGTACTTC. Encoded protein: CASSFRDGETQYF. The chain employs TRBV7-6 and TRBJ2-5; D is possibly TRBD1 or TRBD2 (5 bases each). The germline CDR1 and CDR2 sequences are SGHVS and FNYEAQ. The ends were cut back, 3 bases at V and 5 bases at J, with 10 bases in the middle. CDR3 size: 13 residues.

The gene calls are TRBV20-1 and TRBJ2-3; D call uncertain. The V gene's germline CDR1 is DFQATT and CDR2 SNEGSKA (reference sequence). The CDR3 is 11 residues long. V gave up 6 bases and J gave up 4 bases, with 8 bases separating them. CDR3 DNA: TGCAGTGCGCTAGAAGCAGATACGCAGTATTTT. It is translated as CSALEADTQYF.

CDR3 nucleotides: TGTGCCAGCAGTGCGGACAGCAACTATGGCTACACCTTC. Protein: CASSADSNYGYTF. The chain combines TRBV25-1 with TRBJ1-2, with D possibly being TRBD1 (6 bases). Trimming pared 4 bases from V and 2 bases from J, leaving 8 bases between. Germline V gives CDR1 MGHDK, CDR2 SYGVNS. CDR3 size: 13 residues.